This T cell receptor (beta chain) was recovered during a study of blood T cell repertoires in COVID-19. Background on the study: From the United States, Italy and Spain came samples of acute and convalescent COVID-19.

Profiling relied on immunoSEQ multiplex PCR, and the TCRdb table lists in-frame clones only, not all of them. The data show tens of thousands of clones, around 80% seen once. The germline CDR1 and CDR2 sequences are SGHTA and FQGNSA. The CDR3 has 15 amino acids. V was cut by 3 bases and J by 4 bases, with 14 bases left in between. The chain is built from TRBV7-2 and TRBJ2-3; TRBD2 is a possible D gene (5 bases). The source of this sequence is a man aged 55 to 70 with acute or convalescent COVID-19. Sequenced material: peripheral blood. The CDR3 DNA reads TGTGCCAGCAGCTTTCGAGGGCCGGGCGCAGATACGCAGTATTTT. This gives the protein CASSFRGPGADTQYF. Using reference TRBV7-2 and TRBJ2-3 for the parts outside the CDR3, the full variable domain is GAGVSQSPSNKVTEKGKDVELRCDPISGHTALYWYRQSLGQGLEFLIYFQGNSAPDKSGLPSDRFSAERTGGSVSTLTIQRTQQEDSAVYLCASSFRGPGADTQYFGPGTRLTVL.